Sequencing of this T cell receptor beta chain was carried out in a study of T cell changes during pregnancy in multiple sclerosis. This table comes from immunoSEQ multiplex PCR, and its TCRdb copy is limited to in-frame clones, with some not included. The table lists around 70,000 clones, approximately 92% of them singletons. The clonotype comes from a female donor with multiple sclerosis, enrolled in a pregnancy study. Material: peripheral blood, obtained before pregnancy.

The CDR3 coding sequence is TGCGCCAGCAGCTTTAGTGACTATGGCTACACCTTC. Translating it yields CASSFSDYGYTF. This rearrangement joins TRBV5-1 to TRBJ1-2; D not certain. Germline CDR1 reads SGHRS; CDR2 reads YFSETQ. This CDR3 is built from 12 residues. V gave up 2 bases and J gave up 3 bases, with 5 bases separating them.